The 25 T cell receptor beta chains below all came from one sample that was sequenced in a study of cytomegalovirus exposure and HLA in healthy donors. PCR amplification relied on 60 Vbeta primers (plus 13 Jbeta primers). Sequencing used immunoSEQ multiplex PCR; TCRdb keeps in-frame clones, though not all of them. The sample contains about 130,000 clones, around four fifths of which appear only once. Sequencing was carried out using PBMCs. All receptors come from a boy aged 2 to 9 in good health and CMV-seronegative.

The rearrangement joins TRBV11-2 to TRBJ2-7, with TRBD2 matching 8 bases. Germline CDR1 SGHAT, CDR2 FQNNGV. With V trimmed by 5 bases and J by 3 bases, 21 bases remained unmatched. The CDR3 length is 19 residues. The CDR3 here is CASSPGLRGAPRAHYEQYF. The CDR3 DNA is TGTGCCAGCAGCCCCGGTTTGCGGGGGGCTCCTAGAGCGCACTACGAGCAGTACTTC.

This CDR3 reads CASYQTGGTEAFF. The CDR3 DNA follows: TGTGCCAGCTACCAGACAGGGGGCACTGAAGCTTTCTTT. This chain joins TRBV18 and TRBJ1-1, with 9 bases aligning to TRBD1. CDR1 KGHSH and CDR2 LQKENI come from the germline V gene. This CDR3 is 13 amino acids long. J gave up 4 bases and V 7 bases, and 4 bases lay outside the gene matches.

This chain connects TRBV18 to TRBJ2-3; D is perhaps TRBD2 (6 bases). In germline, CDR1 is KGHSH, CDR2 LQKENI. Trimming shortened V by 6 bases and J by 2 bases, and 9 bases separated the two germline ends. The CDR3 spans 13 residues. CDR3 sequence (DNA): TGTGCCAGCTCGGAGGGGACCACAGATACGCAGTATTTT. Its protein product is CASSEGTTDTQYF.

The chain couples TRBV5-4 to TRBJ2-2; D possibly corresponds to TRBD1 (6 bases). The CDR3 is 16 residues long. CDR1 SGHNT and CDR2 YYREEE come from the germline V gene (reference sequence). Trimming took 5 bases from V and 6 from J, leaving 20 bases between them. The chain's CDR3 is CASSNRGGVVPGELFF. CDR3 bases: TGTGCCAGCAGTAACAGAGGGGGTGTTGTCCCCGGGGAGCTGTTTTTT.

This chain joins TRBV4-3 and TRBJ2-1; D might be TRBD2 (6 bases). The germline gives CDR1 LGHNA, CDR2 YSLEER. CDR3 length equals 15 residues. Between the trimmed V and J ends, which lost 0 bases and 2 bases, there was a span of 8 bases. The CDR3 DNA reads as TGCGCCAGCAGCCAAGATACGGGAGCCTACAATGAGCAGTTCTTC. This translates into CASSQDTGAYNEQFF.

This clone was detected once. Compared with germline, one end of the junction differs, possibly owing to a read error. The chain couples TRBV7-9 to TRBJ1-6; 7 bases match TRBD1. Looked up from germline, CDR1 is SEHNR and CDR2 is FQNEAQ (reference sequence). The CDR3 runs 16 residues. The DNA of the CDR3 is TGTTCCAGCAGCTTATACCTTGGGACAGATAATTCACCCCTCCACTTT. Residues: CSSSLYLGTDNSPLHF.

The rearrangement uses TRBV12-5 and TRBJ1-2; 8 bases line up with TRBD1. V shed 0 bases and J 7 bases; nucleotides not matched to a gene: 13. Per the germline V gene, CDR1 is LGHNT and CDR2 is FRNRAP. This CDR3 comprises 17 residues. The CDR3 loop reads CASGLVQSGGYMVGYTF. As DNA, the CDR3 is TGTGCTAGTGGTTTGGTACAATCAGGGGGCTACATGGTTGGCTACACCTTC.

The chain links TRBV27 to TRBJ1-1; tentative D call: TRBD1 (5 bases). The germline CDR1 and CDR2 sequences are MNHEY and SMNVEV (reference sequence). CDR3 size: 14 residues. V was pared by 3 bases and J by 4 bases, with 12 bases between. The CDR3 bases are TGTGCCAGCAGTTTCCGGGGGGGTGGCACTGAAGCTTTCTTT. Its protein is CASSFRGGGTEAFF.

V usage is TRBV15 and J usage is TRBJ2-5; D possibly corresponds to TRBD2 (6 bases). This CDR3 has 14 residues. Trimming stripped 3 bases from V and 5 bases from J, with 13 bases between. In germline, CDR1 is LNHNV, CDR2 YYDKDF (reference sequence). CDR3 in DNA: TGTGCCACCAGCAGCCGCGGGGTAGCGGAGACCCAGTACTTC. Translated, it gives CATSSRGVAETQYF.

The V gene is TRBV6-5, the J gene TRBJ2-1; the match to TRBD1 covers 7 bases. CDR1 and CDR2 from the germline V gene are MNHEY and SVGAGI. The V and J ends lost 7 bases and 7 bases, in that order; junction bases with no gene match: 10. The CDR3 is made up of 14 amino acids. The CDR3 nucleotides read TGTGCCAGCAACGTGGCAGGGGGTTCGAATGAGCAGTTCTTC. Protein: CASNVAGGSNEQFF.

This clone was observed a single time. The V gene is TRBV9, the J gene TRBJ2-2; TRBD2 might be the D (6 bases). Trimming shortened V by 4 bases and J by 7 bases, and 11 bases separated the two germline ends. CDR3 length equals 13 residues. The germline V gene encodes CDR1 SGDLS and CDR2 YYNGEE. The CDR3 sequence is CASSRGAGGELFF. The CDR3 DNA reads as TGTGCCAGCAGCCGGGGAGCGGGCGGGGAGCTGTTTTTT.

About this clone itself: The sample holds other DNA sequences that translate to the same CDR3. The rearrangement links TRBV12-5 to TRBJ1-2; TRBD1 is a possible D gene (5 bases). Trimming pared 2 bases from V and 8 bases from J, leaving 24 bases between. CDR1 LGHNT and CDR2 FRNRAP come from the germline V gene. The CDR3 spans 17 residues. This chain's CDR3 is CASGLTLGGKIGYGYTF. The CDR3 nucleotides read TGTGCTAGTGGTTTGACCCTCGGGGGGAAAATTGGCTACGGCTACACCTTC.

For this clone: Within the sample, other DNA sequences also encode this same CDR3. In DNA form, the CDR3 reads TGTGCCAGCAGCGACCGACTAGCGGGGGGAAAAGAGACCCAGTACTTC. Translated: CASSDRLAGGKETQYF. V gene TRBV9 combines with J gene TRBJ2-5; the match to TRBD2 covers 13 bases. Germline CDR1 and CDR2: SGDLS and YYNGEE. The V segment lost 3 bases and the J segment 3 bases; nucleotides outside the gene matches: 5. This CDR3 region has 16 residues.

The V gene is TRBV9, the J gene TRBJ2-7; TRBD2 aligns across 9 bases. V shed 2 bases, J shed 5 bases, and the junction held 8 bases outside the gene matches. Germline-derived CDR1 and CDR2 are SGDLS and YYNGEE. This CDR3 has 15 residues. In nucleotides, the CDR3 is TGTGCCAGCAGCGTTGGGCGGGGGGGCAATGACGAGCAGTACTTC. Translation gives CASSVGRGGNDEQYF. The full variable domain, completed using reference TRBV9 and TRBJ2-7, is DSGVTQTPKHLITATGQRVTLRCSPRSGDLSVYWYQQSLDQGLQFLIQYYNGEERAKGNILERFSAQQFPDLHSELNLSSLELGDSALYFCASSVGRGGNDEQYFGPGTRLTVT.

This sequence joins TRBV5-1 and TRBJ2-4; TRBD2 is a possible D gene (5 bases). Germline V gives CDR1 SGHRS, CDR2 YFSETQ. The CDR3 is made up of 16 amino acids. With 5 bases removed from V and 0 bases from J, the gap between germline ends came to 15 bases. CDR3 bases: TGCGCCAGCAGGCCTTCGAGTGGAGGAGCCAAAAACATTCAGTACTTC. This codes for CASRPSSGGAKNIQYF.

The CDR3 spells CASSQDSGDYYNEQFF. The CDR3 nucleotides are TGTGCCAGCAGCCAAGATAGCGGGGACTACTACAATGAGCAGTTCTTC. V and J are TRBV4-2 and TRBJ2-1, with TRBD2 matching 8 bases. Germline V gene data show CDR1 as LGHNA and CDR2 as YNFKEQ. J was trimmed by 3 bases and V by 0 bases; bases with no gene match: 4. The length of the CDR3 is 16 residues.

The J gene is TRBJ1-1, the V gene TRBV6-5; 12 bases line up with TRBD1. The V and J ends lost 1 base and 6 bases, in that order; junction bases with no gene match: 6. CDR3 size: 16 residues. Per germline, CDR1 MNHEY and CDR2 SVGAGI. The DNA for the CDR3 is TGTGCCAGCAGTTACTACGGGACAGGGGGCCTCGCTGAAGCTTTCTTT. As protein: CASSYYGTGGLAEAFF.

This chain links TRBV14 with TRBJ1-1; 8 bases are shared with TRBD1. J lost 6 bases, V lost 4 bases, and 10 bases had no gene match. CDR1 and CDR2 from the germline V gene are SGHDN and FVKESK. This CDR3 is 15 amino acids long. The CDR3 reads CASSRTGQGVAEAFF. The CDR3 coding sequence is TGTGCCAGCAGCCGAACTGGACAGGGAGTGGCTGAAGCTTTCTTT.

The V call is TRBV6-5, the J call TRBJ1-2; TRBD1 matches at 8 bases. CDR3 size: 14 residues. Germline V lookup: CDR1 MNHEY, CDR2 SVGAGI. The ends lost 4 bases at V and 8 bases at J; junction bases unmatched: 9. The CDR3 DNA reads as TGTGCCAGCAGTTCCGACCAGGGGGCGGACGGCTACACCTTC. As protein: CASSSDQGADGYTF.

The chain is built from TRBV27 and TRBJ2-2; TRBD1 matches 7 bases. CDR3 length: 14 amino acids. Germline CDR1 is MNHEY and CDR2 is SMNVEV (reference sequence). With V trimmed by 4 bases and J by 4 bases, 3 bases remained unmatched. CDR3 protein: CASSSWDSTGELFF. DNA of the CDR3: TGTGCCAGCAGTTCCTGGGACAGCACCGGGGAGCTGTTTTTT.

This clone has only a few counts. The genes are TRBV21-1 and TRBJ1-5; the D call in the table, TRBD1, was not verified against the DNA. TRBV21-1 is classified as a pseudogene. CDR3 length: 14 residues. The CDR3 loop is CASSNRGRNQPQHF. The CDR3 DNA reads TGTGCCAGCAGCAACAGGGGGCGCAATCAGCCCCAGCATTTT.

V usage is TRBV4-2 and J usage is TRBJ2-5; a weak D match, TRBD2 (6 bases). Gene TRBJ2-7 matches the end of the DNA better, so the J call may be wrong. Germline CDR1 reads LGHNA; CDR2 reads YNFKEQ. The CDR3 consists of 15 residues. The CDR3 is CASSPRGAALGEQYF. The CDR3, as DNA: TGTGCCAGCAGCCCGCGGGGTGCCGCTCTTGGCGAGCAGTACTTC.

The CDR3, as DNA: TGTGCCAGCAGCCAGGGGCTGGCTAATGAAAAACTGTTTTTT. Amino acid sequence: CASSQGLANEKLFF. This chain connects TRBV7-2 to TRBJ1-4, with a possible D match to TRBD1 (6 bases). Trimming took 5 bases from V and 3 from J, leaving 10 bases between them. Germline V gene lookup returns CDR1 SGHTA and CDR2 FQGNSA. This CDR3 contains 14 residues.

The count of this clone is one. Its ends do not fully match the called genes, so a read error is possible. The chain joins TRBV7-7 to TRBJ2-1, with 7 bases identical to TRBD2. Germline CDR1 is SSHAT and CDR2 is FNYEAQ (reference sequence). The CDR3 sequence is 14 residues long. The CDR3 DNA follows: TGTGCTAGCAGCGTAACCCCTACTAGCGACGAGCAGTTCTTC. It is translated as CASSVTPTSDEQFF. Complete variable domain (other parts from reference TRBV7-7 and TRBJ2-1): GAGVSQSPRYKVTKRGQDVTLRCDPISSHATLYWYQQALGQGPEFLTYFNYEAQPDKSGLPSDRFSAERPEGSISTLTIQRTEQRDSAMYRCASSVTPTSDEQFFGPGTRLTVL.

This chain connects TRBV28 to TRBJ1-6; D perhaps matches TRBD1 (6 bases). The CDR3 sequence is 12 residues long. The ends were cut back, 3 bases at V and 14 bases at J, with 11 bases in the middle. Germline-derived CDR1 and CDR2 are MDHEN and SYDVKM. The CDR3 region is CASSFQAGALHF. The CDR3 coding sequence is TGTGCCAGCAGTTTTCAAGCAGGGGCCCTCCACTTT.